This TCR beta chain was sequenced in a study of cytomegalovirus exposure and HLA in healthy donors. This CDR3 has 12 amino acids. The V gene's germline CDR1 is MDHEN and CDR2 SYDVKM. The V and J ends lost 2 bases and 8 bases respectively, with 7 bases between them. Study-wide results and caveats: Indistinguishable V segments, including TRBV6-2 and TRBV6-3, were excluded.

With 60 Vbeta and 13 Jbeta primers, the PCR was carried out. Libraries were prepared by immunoSEQ multiplex PCR; TCRdb keeps only in-frame clonotypes and omits some of them. Of about 160,000 clones listed, around 69% are singletons. Remarks on this clone: Antigen unknown.

The chain combines TRBV28 with TRBJ2-1; D may be TRBD2 (5 bases). The sequencing sample was made of PBMCs. This clonotype was obtained from a woman under 40 in good health and CMV-seronegative. The CDR3 DNA follows: TGTGCCAGCAGTTTAAGCGGCCATGAGCAGTTCTTC. Its translation is CASSLSGHEQFF.